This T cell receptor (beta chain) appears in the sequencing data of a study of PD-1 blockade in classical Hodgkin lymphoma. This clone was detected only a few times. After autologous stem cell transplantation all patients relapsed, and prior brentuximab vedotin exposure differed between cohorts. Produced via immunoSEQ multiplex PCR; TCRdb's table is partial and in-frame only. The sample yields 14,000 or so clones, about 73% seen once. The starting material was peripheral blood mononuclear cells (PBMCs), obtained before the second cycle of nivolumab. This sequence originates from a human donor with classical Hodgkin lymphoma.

CDR3 amino acids: CATRDGPFSYEQYF. The CDR3 bases are TGTGCCACCCGGGACGGACCATTCTCCTACGAGCAGTACTTC. The V and J genes are TRBV7-2 and TRBJ2-7, with D possibly called TRBD1 or TRBD2 (5 bases each). This CDR3 has 14 amino acids. With 10 bases removed from V and 0 bases from J, the gap between germline ends came to 16 bases. Germline-derived CDR1 and CDR2 are SGHTA and FQGNSA.